This is a list of T cell receptor beta chains from one sample in a study of blood T cell repertoires in COVID-19. Using immunoSEQ multiplex PCR, the repertoire was profiled, and TCRdb retains in-frame clones only, with some absent. Altogether about 150,000 clones are present, 84% being singletons, with the ten largest covering 6.5% to 9%. The sample was peripheral blood. The receptors were sampled from a woman aged 45-59 years in a cohort sampled during active or convalescent COVID-19. The CDR3 runs from the conserved cysteine through the conserved F or W. The D gene is left open where the match is weak. Clone size is shown for a subset of rows, as once, few, many or a class of expanded clone.

clone size,J gene,V gene,D gene,CDR3 DNA,CDR3 protein
.,TRBJ1-2,TRBV5-1,.,TGCGCCAGCAGCTTGGGGTCAGGAAACTATGGCTACACCTTC,CASSLGSGNYGYTF
.,TRBJ1-1,TRBV5-1,TRBD1,TGCGCCAGCAGGGGGACAGGGGAAGGGGCTTTCTTT,CASRGTGEGAFF
once,TRBJ1-4,TRBV6-5,.,TGTGCCAGCAGTTCCGGGGGAGGAGGAAGTGAAAAACTGTTTTTT,CASSSGGGGSEKLFF
.,TRBJ2-2,TRBV19,.,TGTGCCAGCACCAGACTAGTAACCGGGGAGCTGTTTTTT,CASTRLVTGELFF
.,TRBJ1-1,TRBV5-5,.,TGTGCCAGCAGCTTGACCCCGCCGTCGGTTCCGATGAACACTGAAGCTTTCTTT,CASSLTPPSVPMNTEAFF
.,TRBJ2-5,TRBV10-3,TRBD2,TGTGCCATCAGTGAGGGGCGGGGGGGCTCGGAGACCCAGTACTTC,CAISEGRGGSETQYF
.,TRBJ1-5,TRBV12-3/TRBV12-4,.,TGTGCCAGCAGTAGGGACATCTATCAGCCCCAGCATTTT,CASSRDIYQPQHF
.,TRBJ2-3,TRBV30,.,TGTGCCTGGAGTGTTTTTATGGATACGCAGTATTTT,CAWSVFMDTQYF
.,TRBJ1-3,TRBV18,.,TGTGCCAGCTCACCCAGGGTAATGGGCTTCGGTGCTGGAAACACCATATATTTT,CASSPRVMGFGAGNTIYF
.,TRBJ1-5,TRBV30,TRBD1,TGTGCCTGGAGTGTACGACAGGGGGCTTTGCAGCCCCAGCATTTT,CAWSVRQGALQPQHF
.,TRBJ2-5,TRBV7-3,TRBD2,TGTGCCAGCAGCTTAAGGGAGGGAGAGACCCAGTACTTC,CASSLREGETQYF
once,TRBJ1-3,TRBV7-2,.,TGTGCCAGCAGCTTAGCGCTAGGAGGAGCTGGAAACACCATATATTTT,CASSLALGGAGNTIYF
.,TRBJ1-2,TRBV6-5,.,TGTGCCAGCAGTTACTCGGTGGGAAGCGGCTATGGCTACACCTTC,CASSYSVGSGYGYTF
.,TRBJ2-7,TRBV19,TRBD1,TGTGCCAGTAGGGACAGCTGGGACAGATCCTACGAGCAGTACTTC,CASRDSWDRSYEQYF
.,TRBJ2-5,TRBV9,TRBD1,TGTGCCAGCAGCGTAGCGCCGGGACAGGGGTTTGTAGAGACCCAGTACTTC,CASSVAPGQGFVETQYF
.,TRBJ1-1,TRBV12-3/TRBV12-4,.,TGTGCCAGCAGTTCTGCAGTGAACACTGAAGCTTTCTTT,CASSSAVNTEAFF
.,TRBJ1-5,TRBV6-5,TRBD1,TGTGCCAGCAGGGGACAGAGGGCCTTCAATCAGCCCCAGCATTTT,CASRGQRAFNQPQHF
.,TRBJ1-2,TRBV7-9,TRBD1,TGTGCCAGCAGGCAGGGACAGTACTATGGCTACACCTTC,CASRQGQYYGYTF
once,TRBJ2-3,TRBV5-1,TRBD1,TGCGCCAGCAGCATAGGACAGGCACCTAACACAGATACGCAGTATTTT,CASSIGQAPNTDTQYF
.,TRBJ2-3,TRBV7-2,TRBD2,TGTGCCAGCAGCCGCGGGGCGGGGGAGGGCACAGATACGCAGTATTTT,CASSRGAGEGTDTQYF
.,TRBJ2-7,TRBV3-1/TRBV3-2,TRBD2,TGTGCCAGCAGTCGTGGGGCTAGCGGGTCATCCTACGAGCAGTACTTC,CASSRGASGSSYEQYF
.,TRBJ2-3,TRBV7-8,TRBD1,TGTGCCAGCAGCACCCCGCGACAGGGGGCAACAGATACGCAGTATTTT,CASSTPRQGATDTQYF
.,TRBJ1-4,TRBV5-1,.,TGCGCCAGCAGCTTGGCTCTGGGGGGTGAGGAAAAACTGTTTTTT,CASSLALGGEEKLFF
.,TRBJ1-5,TRBV6-5,.,TGTGCCAGCACCCTGACCGAGAGGGTGGGTCAGCCCCAGCATTTT,CASTLTERVGQPQHF
few,TRBJ2-1,TRBV7-2,TRBD2,TGTGCCAGCAGCTTAGGACTAGCGGGGGTTGAGCAGTTCTTC,CASSLGLAGVEQFF
.,TRBJ2-2,TRBV5-1,TRBD1,TGCGCCAGCAGCTTCACGACAGGGACCGGGGAGCTGTTTTTT,CASSFTTGTGELFF
.,TRBJ2-7,TRBV19,.,TGTGCCAGTAGTTTTTCAAGAGGAGGGGGGGCTGGTGAGCAGTACTTC,CASSFSRGGGAGEQYF
few,TRBJ1-1,TRBV19,.,TGTGCCAGTAGTATGGGAGTTTCGGCTGAAGCTTTCTTT,CASSMGVSAEAFF
few,TRBJ1-2,TRBV7-9,.,TGTGCCAGCAGCTGGATGGACAACAACTATGGCTACACCTTC,CASSWMDNNYGYTF
.,TRBJ1-3,TRBV9,.,TGTGCCAGCAGCGAGACGTCTCACCAGGGGACCTCTGGAAACACCATATATTTT,CASSETSHQGTSGNTIYF
once,TRBJ2-3,TRBV4-1,TRBD2,TGCGCCAGCAGCCAAGAACCTTCGGAGCGGGGGAGGGCAGATACGCAGTATTTT,CASSQEPSERGRADTQYF
.,TRBJ1-1,TRBV7-2,.,TGTGCCAGCAGCTTGTTAATGGGCCTTATGAACACTGAAGCTTTCTTT,CASSLLMGLMNTEAFF
few,TRBJ1-6,TRBV19,.,TGTGCCAGTAGGATTTTCCAGGCGGGTATCTCACCCCTCCACTTT,CASRIFQAGISPLHF
.,TRBJ1-1,TRBV9,.,TGTGCCAGCAGCGTAGTCGGGGGGTTGGACACTGAAGCTTTCTTT,CASSVVGGLDTEAFF
.,TRBJ1-1,TRBV21-1,.,TGTGCCAGCAGCCTGGGGACAGTGAACACTGAAGCTTTCTTT,CASSLGTVNTEAFF